Listed here is a single T cell receptor (beta chain). Amplification of TCR beta CDR3 regions was performed using RNA transcripts as template. Carried out on the TCR CDR3, a first-round RT-PCR used the HTBI primer set. TCRdb re-analysed the multiplex PCR reads in MiXCR, keeping a single row per CDR3 protein. Of about 640,000 distinct CDR3 sequences in the sample, around 20% were seen once. This sample is drawn from a study of T cells in Graves' hyperthyroidism and ophthalmopathy. Any patient presenting with uncontrolled infection, other autoimmune disease, pregnancy or lactation was left out. Diagnosis relied on clinical symptoms, serum thyroxine and TRAb, thyroid ultrasound and orbital computed tomography. The V end was cut by 5 bases, the J end by 4 bases, with 14 bases between. The CDR3 is made up of 14 amino acids.

The sequenced material came from blood. The genes are TRBV12-3 or TRBV12-4 and TRBJ2-5, with a possible D match to TRBD1 (6 bases). The source is a man aged 25-40 years with Graves' ophthalmopathy. The CDR3, as DNA: TGTGCCAGCAGTCGTACCAGGGGAAGAGAGACCCAGTACTTC. This sequence encodes CASSRTRGRETQYF.